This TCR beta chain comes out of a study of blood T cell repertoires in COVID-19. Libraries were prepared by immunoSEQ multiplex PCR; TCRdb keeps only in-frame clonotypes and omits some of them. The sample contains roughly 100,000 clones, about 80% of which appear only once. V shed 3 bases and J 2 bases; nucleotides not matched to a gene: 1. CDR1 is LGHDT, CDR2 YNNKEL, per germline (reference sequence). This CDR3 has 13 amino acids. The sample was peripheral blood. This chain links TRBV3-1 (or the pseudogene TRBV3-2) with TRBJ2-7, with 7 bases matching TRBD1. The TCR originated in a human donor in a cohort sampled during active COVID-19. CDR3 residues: CASSHGTAYEQYF. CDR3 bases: TGTGCCAGCAGCCACGGGACAGCCTACGAGCAGTACTTC.